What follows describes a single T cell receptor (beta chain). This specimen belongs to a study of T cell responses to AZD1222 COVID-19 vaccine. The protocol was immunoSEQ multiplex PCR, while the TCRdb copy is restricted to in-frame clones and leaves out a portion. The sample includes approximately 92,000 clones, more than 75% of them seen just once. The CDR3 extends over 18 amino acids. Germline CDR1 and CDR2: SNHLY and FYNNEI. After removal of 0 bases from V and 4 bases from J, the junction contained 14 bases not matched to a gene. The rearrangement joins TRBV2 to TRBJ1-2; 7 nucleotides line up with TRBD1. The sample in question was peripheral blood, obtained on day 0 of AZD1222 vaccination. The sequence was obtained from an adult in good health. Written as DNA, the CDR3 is TGTGCCAGCAGTGAAGCAACGGCGGGGAGGGGGCGCGGCTATGGCTACACCTTC. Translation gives CASSEATAGRGRGYGYTF.